This T cell receptor beta chain was retrieved from a study of cytomegalovirus exposure and HLA in healthy donors. Study conclusions and caveats: A later analysis showed that HLA-associated TCR beta chains had undergone more clonal expansion than equally common others. As a later analysis showed, several of the most significant clusters appeared to be linked to common viral pathogens.

On this clone: Its antigen is as yet unknown.

This CDR3 spans 15 amino acids. Germline CDR1 reads LGHNA; CDR2 reads YSLEER. Trimming at V came to 1 base and at J to 4 bases, leaving 6 bases not matched to a gene. PCR employed 60 Vbeta and 13 Jbeta primers. Measured with immunoSEQ multiplex PCR; TCRdb has only the in-frame clones, and not every one. This sample's table reports around 50,000 clones. The sequenced sample was PBMCs. The V call is TRBV4-3, the J call TRBJ2-7; 8 bases agree with TRBD1. The sequence was collected from a woman aged 35 to 49 in good health and CMV-seronegative. The CDR3 nucleotides are TGCGCCAGCAGCCAAGTCAGGGGGCAGCAGTACGAGCAGTACTTC. Residues: CASSQVRGQQYEQYF.